One T cell receptor (beta chain) is described in this entry. Its target is not known. The sample is drawn from a study of T-cell memory formation after mild COVID-19. General study points: Cross-reactive memory apparently joined, as some responding clones appeared in pre-infection memory. Clones that got smaller from day 15 to 85 had even CD4/CD8, while clones growing later tipped toward CD4+. Shrinking CD4+ clones resided mostly in CM and EM, and CD8+ ones in EMRA.

MiXCR was run by TCRdb on the 5' RACE reads, yielding one entry per CDR3 protein. The sample contains about 350,000 distinct CDR3 sequences, 12% to 15% of which appear only once. This sequence originates from a man aged 18-30 years who had mild COVID-19 (a few samples of this study predate the infection). Cell type and time point are not known. The source material was PBMCs or a T cell subset sorted from them (not recorded which).

The CDR3 region has the DNA TGTGCCAGCAGCGGACCTCGGGGCGTAGATACTGAAGCTTTCTTT. Translated, it gives CASSGPRGVDTEAFF. V is TRBV9 and J is TRBJ1-1; D perhaps matches TRBD1 (5 bases). This CDR3 region has 15 residues. Trimming cost V 3 bases and J 5 bases, with 17 bases left between them. Germline lookup yields CDR1 SGDLS and CDR2 YYNGEE. Full variable domain (outside the CDR3, taken from reference TRBV9 and TRBJ1-1): DSGVTQTPKHLITATGQRVTLRCSPRSGDLSVYWYQQSLDQGLQFLIQYYNGEERAKGNILERFSAQQFPDLHSELNLSSLELGDSALYFCASSGPRGVDTEAFFGQGTRLTVV.